This TCR beta chain was captured by sequencing in a study of Graves' ophthalmopathy and Graves' hyperthyroidism. Study-level points and caveats: Ophthalmopathy progression was predicted with about 67% sensitivity and roughly 74% specificity.

This CDR3 has 16 residues. Germline CDR1 reads MRHNA; CDR2 reads SNTAGT. Unmatched junction bases numbered 6, after V lost 6 bases and J lost 0 bases. For this clonotype: As yet, its antigen is unknown.

The TCR beta CDR3 regions underwent amplification from RNA transcripts. The authors performed first-round RT-PCR with HTBI primers and then a second-round multiplex PCR. TCRdb recomputed calls from the multiplex PCR reads with MiXCR, one row per CDR3 protein. The sample carries 1 million to 1.3 million distinct CDR3 sequences, less than 45% recorded once. The TCR comes from an adult man with Graves' hyperthyroidism. J is TRBJ1-4 and V is TRBV6-4; 8 bases agree with TRBD1. Material for sequencing was peripheral blood or thyroid tissue (not recorded which). The CDR3 nucleotides are TGTGCCAGCAGACTCGACAGGGGAACAACTAATGAAAAACTGTTTTTT. It yields the protein CASRLDRGTTNEKLFF.